This T cell receptor (beta chain) was captured in a study of T cells in Graves' hyperthyroidism and ophthalmopathy. CDR1 MDHEN and CDR2 SYDVKM come from the germline V gene. The J segment lost 6 bases and the V segment lost 6 bases, leaving 13 bases of the junction unmatched. This CDR3 has 15 amino acids. What was amplified from RNA transcripts were TCR beta CDR3 regions. Using the HTBI primer set, a first-round RT-PCR was run on the TCR CDR3. TCRdb recomputed calls from the multiplex PCR reads with MiXCR, one row per CDR3 protein. This table has roughly 500,000 distinct CDR3 sequences, 15% to 20% appearing once.

This rearrangement joins TRBV28 to TRBJ1-2; 7 bases are shared with TRBD1. The specimen sequenced was blood. The receptor comes from a woman aged 30 to 39 with Graves' ophthalmopathy. This chain's CDR3 is CASSLGAQGSDGYTF. In DNA form, the CDR3 reads TGTGCCAGCAGCCTTGGGGCACAGGGGTCGGATGGCTACACCTTC.